The 21 T cell receptor beta chains presented below share a single source sample, sequenced in a study of CD8+CD57+ T cells in acquired aplastic anemia. For sequencing, patients were chosen who had shown expansion of CD8+CD57+ cells by flow cytometry. Both TCR beta VDJ combination and CDR3 sequence profiling were carried out. Genomic DNA was the template for this profiling. TCRdb passed the reads through MiXCR, listing each CDR3 protein once. The sample contains approximately 190,000 distinct CDR3 sequences, roughly half of which appear only once. Sequencing was performed on sorted CD4+, CD8+, or CD8+CD57+ T cells (not recorded which) from PBMCs. These receptors came from a human donor with aplastic anemia.

This clonotype was seen ten or more times. The J gene is TRBJ2-7, the V gene TRBV12-3 or TRBV12-4; D is perhaps TRBD1 or TRBD2 (5 bases each). The CDR3 sequence is 16 residues long. Trimming shortened V by 3 bases and J by 3 bases, and 18 bases separated the two germline ends. The CDR3, as DNA: TGTGCCAGCAGTTTCCGGGACCCCCCTCTGGGCTACGAGCAGTACTTC. As protein: CASSFRDPPLGYEQYF.

The V gene is TRBV2, the J gene TRBJ2-1; D not certain. This CDR3 has 12 residues. Germline V gives CDR1 SNHLY, CDR2 FYNNEI. Trimming removed 7 bases from V and 6 bases from J, with 10 bases in between. The CDR3 region is CASTLSGNEQFF. The CDR3 nucleotides read TGTGCCAGCACTCTGTCGGGCAATGAGCAGTTCTTC.

The chain carries TRBV5-5 and TRBJ2-6; no firm D call. There are 15 residues in the CDR3. Germline V gene sequence: CDR1 SGHKS, CDR2 YYEKEE (reference sequence). Trimming left V 2 bases short and J 3 bases short, with 9 bases between. The CDR3 spells CASSFLARGANVLTF. CDR3 coding DNA: TGTGCCAGCAGCTTTTTGGCGCGTGGGGCCAACGTCCTGACTTTC.

This clonotype was seen a few times. This chain uses TRBV10-3 with TRBJ2-7; D gene ambiguous. The CDR3 has 14 amino acids. The ends were cut back, 6 bases at V and 0 bases at J, with 12 bases in the middle. Germline V gene data show CDR1 as ENHRY and CDR2 as SYGVKD. The CDR3 sequence is CAISPRLASYEQYF. The DNA of the CDR3 is TGTGCCATCAGCCCCCGTTTAGCCTCCTACGAGCAGTACTTC.

V usage is TRBV5-4 and J usage is TRBJ2-5, with 7 bases that match TRBD1. V lost 4 bases and J lost 4; bases outside the gene matches: 4. Germline CDR1 SGHNT, CDR2 YYREEE (reference sequence). The CDR3 runs 13 residues. CDR3 protein: CASSIQGLETQYF. The CDR3, as DNA: TGTGCCAGCAGCATACAGGGGTTAGAGACCCAGTACTTC.

The V gene is TRBV20-1, the J gene TRBJ2-5; TRBD2 matches 11 bases. V lost 4 bases to trimming and J lost 5 bases; unmatched junction nucleotides: 6. This CDR3 contains 14 residues. The germline gives CDR1 DFQATT, CDR2 SNEGSKA (reference sequence). This CDR3 reads CSATLSGGAETQYF. In DNA, the CDR3 is TGCAGTGCTACCCTTAGCGGGGGGGCGGAGACCCAGTACTTC.

Ten or more counts support this clonotype. This chain uses TRBV20-1 with TRBJ1-1; a weak D match, TRBD1 (6 bases). The CDR3 totals 11 residues. CDR1 and CDR2 (germline): DFQATT, SNEGSKA (reference sequence). Trimming pared 7 bases from V and 3 bases from J, leaving 9 bases between. CDR3 sequence: CSVRGDTEAFF. The CDR3, as DNA: TGCAGTGTTAGGGGGGACACTGAAGCTTTCTTT.

The genes are TRBV6-1 and TRBJ1-1; D call uncertain. Germline V gene sequence: CDR1 MNHNS, CDR2 SASEGT. The CDR3 extends over 15 amino acids. The V and J ends lost 3 bases and 5 bases respectively, with 16 bases between them. Written as DNA, the CDR3 is TGTGCCAGCAGTGATCTCACAGCCACTTCGACTGAAGCTTTCTTT. This translates into CASSDLTATSTEAFF.

The chain links TRBV7-9 to TRBJ2-3; no clear D. Germline-derived CDR1 and CDR2 are SEHNR and FQNEAQ (reference sequence). Trimming pared 5 bases from V and 5 bases from J, leaving 8 bases between. This CDR3 has 12 amino acids. The CDR3 sequence is CASSHAGDTQYF. In DNA, the CDR3 is TGTGCCAGCAGCCACGCCGGAGATACGCAGTATTTT.

This clonotype was picked up one time. The chain couples TRBV10-3 to TRBJ2-1; TRBD2 matches at 14 bases. The germline V gene encodes CDR1 ENHRY and CDR2 SYGVKD. This CDR3 spans 16 amino acids. Trimming cost V 7 bases and J 8 bases; bases outside gene matches: 10. Here the CDR3 DNA reads TGTGCCATCACCGGGACTAGCGGGAGTTACAATGATGAGCAGTTCTTC. Translation: CAITGTSGSYNDEQFF.

This CDR3 is CASSGWEDRASSYSPLHF. CDR3 bases: TGTGCCAGCAGCGGGTGGGAGGACAGGGCTAGTAGCTACTCACCCCTCCACTTT. The chain employs TRBV11-2 and TRBJ1-6, with 8 bases aligning to TRBD1. Germline assignment: CDR1 SGHAT and CDR2 FQNNGV. The CDR3 is 18 residues long. V was clipped by 5 bases and J by 10 bases; unmatched bases: 19.

The chain couples TRBV10-3 to TRBJ2-1; 9 nucleotides agree with TRBD1. V dropped 6 bases and J dropped 8; count of bases not matched to a gene: 11. This CDR3 contains 15 residues. The germline V gene encodes CDR1 ENHRY and CDR2 SYGVKD. The CDR3 region is CAIRKEGQGNDEQFF. The CDR3 DNA sequence: TGTGCCATCAGGAAAGAGGGACAGGGAAACGATGAGCAGTTCTTC.

CDR3 nucleotides: TGCGCCAGCAGCTTTATTGGAGCATACTACGAGCAGTACTTC. Amino acid sequence: CASSFIGAYYEQYF. This chain links TRBV5-1 with TRBJ2-7; D call uncertain. Germline V lookup: CDR1 SGHRS, CDR2 YFSETQ. V lost 2 bases and J lost 3, with 12 bases in between. The CDR3 is made up of 14 amino acids.

This clonotype occurred many times. As DNA, the CDR3 is TGTGCCAGCAGTATACGACCTAGCGGGAGTAGGGAGACCCAGTACTTC. It specifies CASSIRPSGSRETQYF. This chain joins TRBV6-1 and TRBJ2-5; 10 bases map to TRBD2. CDR3 length: 16 amino acids. Trimming at V came to 5 bases and at J to 5 bases, leaving 11 bases not matched to a gene. Germline V gene data show CDR1 as MNHNS and CDR2 as SASEGT.

The chain couples TRBV7-2 to TRBJ1-5, with no clear D. The germline V gene encodes CDR1 SGHTA and CDR2 FQGNSA. Trimming pared 0 bases from V and 7 bases from J, leaving 10 bases between. This CDR3 is built from 14 residues. DNA of the CDR3: TGTGCCAGCAGCTTAGCGGTGGTGGGACAGCCCCAGCATTTT. Translated, it gives CASSLAVVGQPQHF.

The gene calls are TRBV19 and TRBJ2-3, with D perhaps assigned TRBD1 or TRBD2 (7 bases each). Trimming stripped 2 bases from V and 6 bases from J, with 12 bases between. Germline lookup yields CDR1 LNHDA and CDR2 SQIVND (reference sequence). The CDR3 extends over 14 amino acids. CDR3 sequence: CASSIRQGGDTQYF. CDR3 in DNA: TGTGCCAGTAGTATAAGGCAGGGGGGGGATACGCAGTATTTT. Complete variable domain (other parts from reference TRBV19 and TRBJ2-3): DGGITQSPKYLFRKEGQNVTLSCEQNLNHDAMYWYRQDPGQGLRLIYYSQIVNDFQKGDIAEGYSVSREKKESFPLTVTSAQKNPTAFYLCASSIRQGGDTQYFGPGTRLTVL.

For the CDR3, the DNA is TGTGCCAGCAGCTTACTTGAGCGTCAGCTTGCCACTGAAGCTTTCTTT. This encodes CASSLLERQLATEAFF. This chain links TRBV7-8 with TRBJ1-1; D remains ambiguous. Germline-derived CDR1 and CDR2 are SGHVS and FQNEAQ. This CDR3 region has 16 residues. The V gene lost 2 bases and the J gene lost 4 bases, with 17 bases spanning the gap.

In its sample, this clonotype was seen many times. The genes are TRBV2 and TRBJ1-1, with TRBD1 identical over 8 bases. The CDR3 contains 14 residues. Looked up from germline, CDR1 is SNHLY and CDR2 is FYNNEI. V gave up 6 bases and J gave up 1 base; unmatched junction bases: 4. CDR3 bases: TGTGCCAGCAGCCGGGACAGGTCGAACACTGAAGCTTTCTTT. Amino acid sequence: CASSRDRSNTEAFF.

A few counts support this clonotype. The chain links TRBV20-1 to TRBJ2-3; 8 nucleotides align to TRBD2. Trimming removed 4 bases from V and 4 bases from J; junction bases left unmatched: 10. Germline V gene sequence: CDR1 DFQATT, CDR2 SNEGSKA (reference sequence). The CDR3 totals 15 residues. The CDR3: CSATVGSGGPDTQYF. The CDR3 nucleotides are TGCAGTGCTACCGTTGGGTCGGGGGGGCCAGATACGCAGTATTTT.

This rearrangement joins TRBV20-1 to TRBJ1-2; 7 bases agree with TRBD1. The germline V gene has CDR1 DFQATT and CDR2 SNEGSKA (reference sequence). Trimming at V came to 6 bases and at J to 5 bases, leaving 3 bases not matched to a gene. The CDR3 sequence is 11 residues long. The CDR3 here is CSATGVYGYTF. The CDR3 bases are TGCAGTGCAACAGGGGTTTATGGCTACACCTTC.

This clonotype came up a few times. The V gene is TRBV2, the J gene TRBJ2-7; 9 bases are a match to TRBD2. Losses at the gene ends were 0 bases for V and 6 bases for J; bases not matched to a gene: 0. CDR3 size: 13 residues. Germline CDR1 SNHLY, CDR2 FYNNEI. The CDR3: CASSEAREGEQYF. CDR3 DNA sequence: TGTGCCAGCAGTGAAGCGCGGGAGGGCGAGCAGTACTTC.